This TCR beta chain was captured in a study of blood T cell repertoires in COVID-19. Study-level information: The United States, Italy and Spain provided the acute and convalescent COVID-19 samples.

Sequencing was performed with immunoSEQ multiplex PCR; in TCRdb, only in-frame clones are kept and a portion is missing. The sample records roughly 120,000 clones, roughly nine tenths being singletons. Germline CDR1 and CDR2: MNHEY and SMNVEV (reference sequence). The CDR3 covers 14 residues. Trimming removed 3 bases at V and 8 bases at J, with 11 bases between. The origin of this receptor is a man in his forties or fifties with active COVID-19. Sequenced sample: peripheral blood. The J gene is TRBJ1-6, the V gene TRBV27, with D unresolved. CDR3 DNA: TGTGCCAGCAGTTTTTGGGGAGAAGATTCACCCCTCCACTTT. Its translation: CASSFWGEDSPLHF.